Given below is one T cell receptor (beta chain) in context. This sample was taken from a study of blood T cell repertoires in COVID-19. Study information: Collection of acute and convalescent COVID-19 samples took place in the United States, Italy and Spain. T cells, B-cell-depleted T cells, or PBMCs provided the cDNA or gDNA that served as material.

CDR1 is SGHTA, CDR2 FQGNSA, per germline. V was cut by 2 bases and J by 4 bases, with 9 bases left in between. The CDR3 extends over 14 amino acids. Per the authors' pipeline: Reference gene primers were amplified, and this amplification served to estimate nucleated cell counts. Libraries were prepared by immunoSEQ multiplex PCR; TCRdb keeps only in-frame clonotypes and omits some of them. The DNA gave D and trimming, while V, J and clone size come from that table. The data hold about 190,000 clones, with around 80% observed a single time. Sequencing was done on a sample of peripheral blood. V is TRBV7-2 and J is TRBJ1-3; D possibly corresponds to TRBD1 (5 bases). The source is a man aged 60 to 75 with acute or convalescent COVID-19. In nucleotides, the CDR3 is TGTGCCAGCAGCTTAAACCAGGGAGGAAACACCATATATTTT. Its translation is CASSLNQGGNTIYF.